This record covers a single T cell receptor (beta chain). This sample was included in a study of cytomegalovirus exposure and HLA in healthy donors. TCRdb's table, derived via immunoSEQ multiplex PCR, lists solely in-frame clones and lacks some. Of about 120,000 clones in the sample, around 85% were seen once. This receptor was obtained from a man between 18 and 29 years old in good health and CMV-seropositive. Sequencing used PBMCs.

The CDR3 nucleotides are TGCGCCAGCAGCCAAGCGACAGAATCCGCCCGCTACGAGCAGTACTTC. This gives the protein CASSQATESARYEQYF. This chain links TRBV4-3 with TRBJ2-7; D may be TRBD1 (5 bases). Trimming cost V 1 base and J 3 bases, with 16 bases left between them. Germline assignment: CDR1 LGHNA and CDR2 YSLEER. This CDR3 contains 16 residues.